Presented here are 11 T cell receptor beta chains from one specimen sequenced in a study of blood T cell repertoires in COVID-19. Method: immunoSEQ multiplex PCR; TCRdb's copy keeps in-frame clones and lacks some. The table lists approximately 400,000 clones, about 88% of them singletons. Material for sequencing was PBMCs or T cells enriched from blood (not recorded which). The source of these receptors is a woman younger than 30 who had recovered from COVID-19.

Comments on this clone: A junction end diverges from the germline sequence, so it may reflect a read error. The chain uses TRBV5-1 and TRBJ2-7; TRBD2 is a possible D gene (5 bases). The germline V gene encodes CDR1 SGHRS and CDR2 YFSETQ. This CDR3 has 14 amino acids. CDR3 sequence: CASTLDVGLYEQYF. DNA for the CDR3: TGCGCCAGCACCTTGGACGTTGGACTCTACGAGCAGTACTTC. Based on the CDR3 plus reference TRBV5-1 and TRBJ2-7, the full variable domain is KAGVTQTPRYLIKTRGQQVTLSCSPISGHRSVSWYQQTPGQGLQFLFEYFSETQRNKGNFPGRFSGRQFSNSRSEMNVSTLELGDSALYLCASTLDVGLYEQYFGPGTRLTVT.

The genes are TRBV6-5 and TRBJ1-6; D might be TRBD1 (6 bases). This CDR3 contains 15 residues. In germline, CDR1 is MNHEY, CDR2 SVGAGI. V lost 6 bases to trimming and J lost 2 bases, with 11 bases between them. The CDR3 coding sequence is TGTGCCAGCAGAAAAAGGACAGCCTATAATTCACCCCTCCACTTT. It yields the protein CASRKRTAYNSPLHF.

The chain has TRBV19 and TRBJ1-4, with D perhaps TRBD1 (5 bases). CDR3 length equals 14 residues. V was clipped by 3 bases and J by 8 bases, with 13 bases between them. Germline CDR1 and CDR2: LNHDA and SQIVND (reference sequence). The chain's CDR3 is CASSIRVGKEKLFF. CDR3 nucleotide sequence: TGTGCCAGTAGTATCAGGGTAGGGAAAGAAAAACTGTTTTTT.

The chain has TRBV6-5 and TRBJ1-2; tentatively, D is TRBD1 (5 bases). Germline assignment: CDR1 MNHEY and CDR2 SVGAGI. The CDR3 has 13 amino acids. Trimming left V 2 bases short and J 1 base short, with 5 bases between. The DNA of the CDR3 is TGTGCCAGCAGTTACGACAGTAACTATGGCTACACCTTC. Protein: CASSYDSNYGYTF.

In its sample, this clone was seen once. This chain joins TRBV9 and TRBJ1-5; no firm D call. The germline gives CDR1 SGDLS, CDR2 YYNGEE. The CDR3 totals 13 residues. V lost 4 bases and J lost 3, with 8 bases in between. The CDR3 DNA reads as TGTGCCAGCAGCCCCGACAACAATCAGCCCCAGCATTTT. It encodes CASSPDNNQPQHF.

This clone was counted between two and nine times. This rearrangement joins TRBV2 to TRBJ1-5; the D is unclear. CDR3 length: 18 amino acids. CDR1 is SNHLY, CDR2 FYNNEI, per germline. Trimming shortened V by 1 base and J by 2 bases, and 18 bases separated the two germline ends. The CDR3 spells CASSEEWAGNRGNQPQHF. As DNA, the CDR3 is TGTGCCAGCAGTGAAGAATGGGCGGGGAACCGGGGCAATCAGCCCCAGCATTTT. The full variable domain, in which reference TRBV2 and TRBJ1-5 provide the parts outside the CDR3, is EPEVTQTPSHQVTQMGQEVILRCVPISNHLYFYWYRQILGQKVEFLVSFYNNEISEKSEIFDDQFSVERPDGSNFTLKIRSTKLEDSAMYFCASSEEWAGNRGNQPQHFGDGTRLSIL.

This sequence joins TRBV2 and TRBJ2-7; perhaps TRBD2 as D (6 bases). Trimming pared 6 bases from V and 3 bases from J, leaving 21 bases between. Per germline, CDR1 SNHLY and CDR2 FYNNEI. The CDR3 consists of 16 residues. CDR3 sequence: CASRVTGTAGYYEQYF. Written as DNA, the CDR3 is TGTGCCAGCAGGGTGACTGGTACAGCGGGTTACTACGAGCAGTACTTC.

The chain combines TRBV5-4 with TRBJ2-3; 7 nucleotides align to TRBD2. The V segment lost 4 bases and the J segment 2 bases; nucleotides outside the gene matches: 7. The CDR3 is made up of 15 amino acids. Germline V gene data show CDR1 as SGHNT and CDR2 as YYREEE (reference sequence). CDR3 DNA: TGTGCCAGCAGCCCCCAGCGGGGAACCACAGATACGCAGTATTTT. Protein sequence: CASSPQRGTTDTQYF.

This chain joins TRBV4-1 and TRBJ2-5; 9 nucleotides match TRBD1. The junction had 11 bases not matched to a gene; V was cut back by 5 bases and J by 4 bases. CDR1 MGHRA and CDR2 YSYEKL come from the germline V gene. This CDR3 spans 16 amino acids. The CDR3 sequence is CASSSRTGEGLETQYF. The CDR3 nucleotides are TGCGCCAGCAGCTCCAGGACAGGGGAGGGACTAGAGACCCAGTACTTC.

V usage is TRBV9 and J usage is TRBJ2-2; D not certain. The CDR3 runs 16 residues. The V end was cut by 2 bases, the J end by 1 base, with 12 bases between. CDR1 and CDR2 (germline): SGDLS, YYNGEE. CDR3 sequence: CASSVDPRGNTGELFF. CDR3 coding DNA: TGTGCCAGCAGCGTCGACCCCAGAGGGAACACCGGGGAGCTGTTTTTT. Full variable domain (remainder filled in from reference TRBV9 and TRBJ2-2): DSGVTQTPKHLITATGQRVTLRCSPRSGDLSVYWYQQSLDQGLQFLIQYYNGEERAKGNILERFSAQQFPDLHSELNLSSLELGDSALYFCASSVDPRGNTGELFFGEGSRLTVL.

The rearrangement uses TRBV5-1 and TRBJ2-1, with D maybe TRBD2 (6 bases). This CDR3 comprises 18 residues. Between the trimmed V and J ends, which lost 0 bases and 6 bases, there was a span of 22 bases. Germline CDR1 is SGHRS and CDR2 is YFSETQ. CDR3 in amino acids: CASSLVDGGLGYLNEQFF. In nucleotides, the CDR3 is TGCGCCAGCAGCTTGGTGGACGGAGGGTTAGGCTACCTCAATGAGCAGTTCTTC.